This is a list of T cell receptor beta chains from one sample in a study of shared clonotypes between healthy human individuals. TCRdb's table, derived via immunoSEQ multiplex PCR, lists solely in-frame clones and lacks some. The sample records roughly 660,000 clones, around 90% being singletons. The sample comprised memory CD8+ T cells from PBMCs. These receptors all come from a man aged 18 to 29 in good health. Some clones in this sample may be carry-over from other donors' samples. The CDR3 runs from the conserved cysteine through the conserved F or W. A D gene is named only where the DNA matches it firmly. Where a row states a size, it is once, few, many or the class of an expanded clone; other rows omit it.

V gene	D gene	J gene	clone size	CDR3 protein	CDR3 DNA
TRBV2	.	TRBJ1-5	.	CASGGGQGNQPQHF	TGTGCCAGCGGGGGGGGGCAGGGTAACCAGCCCCAGCATTTT
TRBV7-6	TRBD2	TRBJ2-1	.	CASSSPAGGRRDEQFF	TGTGCCAGCAGCTCACCAGCGGGAGGGCGTCGCGATGAGCAGTTCTTC
TRBV7-8	.	TRBJ2-5	.	CASSYPQGIEETQYF	TGTGCCAGCAGCTACCCGCAGGGGATCGAAGAGACCCAGTACTTC
TRBV7-9	.	TRBJ1-2	few	CASSADSYGYTF	TGTGCCAGCAGCGCCGACAGCTATGGCTACACCTTC
TRBV13	.	TRBJ1-2	.	CASSSPGGAKDGYTF	TGTGCCAGCAGCTCCCCGGGGGGGGCCAAAGATGGCTACACCTTC
TRBV28	.	TRBJ1-2	once	CASSSAGRTSAEYGYTF	TGTGCCAGCAGTTCCGCGGGAAGGACCTCGGCGGAATATGGCTACACCTTC
TRBV4-1	.	TRBJ2-7	.	CASSQDEKAYEQYF	TGCGCCAGCAGCCAAGATGAAAAAGCCTACGAGCAGTACTTC
TRBV11-2	TRBD2	TRBJ2-3	.	CASSLGVLAPSTDTQYF	TGTGCCAGCAGCTTAGGGGTACTAGCGCCAAGCACAGATACGCAGTATTTT
TRBV18	TRBD2	TRBJ2-5	.	CASSPPFLAGVRETQYF	TGTGCCAGCTCACCACCGTTTCTAGCGGGAGTAAGAGAGACCCAGTACTTC
TRBV4-1	TRBD1	TRBJ1-2	.	CASSQNRGFYGYTF	TGCGCCAGCAGCCAAAACAGGGGCTTCTATGGCTACACCTTC
TRBV6-5	.	TRBJ2-5	.	CASSYSRPIETQYF	TGTGCCAGCAGTTACTCGAGGCCAATAGAGACCCAGTACTTC
TRBV28	TRBD1	TRBJ1-1	.	CASFQGVGTEAFF	TGTGCCAGTTTTCAGGGGGTGGGTACTGAAGCTTTCTTT
TRBV28	.	TRBJ1-1	.	CASRLGGYTEAFF	TGTGCCAGCAGACTAGGGGGGTACACTGAAGCTTTCTTT
TRBV6-5	TRBD2	TRBJ2-1	.	CASSSNSGSRDEQFF	TGTGCCAGCAGTTCAAATAGCGGGAGTCGGGATGAGCAGTTCTTC
TRBV11-1	TRBD1	TRBJ1-1	.	CASSPGQGPVLPAFF	TGTGCCAGCAGCCCCGGACAGGGCCCCGTGCTTCCAGCTTTCTTT
TRBV27	.	TRBJ2-3	once	CASSSTTDTQYF	TGTGCCAGCAGTTCTACCACAGATACGCAGTATTTT
TRBV27	.	TRBJ2-7	.	CASSLSATYEQYF	TGTGCCAGCAGCCTTAGCGCAACCTACGAGCAGTACTTC
TRBV7-9	.	TRBJ2-1	few	CASSPIEDLDNEQFF	TGTGCCAGCAGCCCCATAGAGGATCTCGACAATGAGCAGTTCTTC
TRBV13	.	TRBJ2-5	.	CASSFRGQETQYF	TGTGCCAGCAGCTTTAGGGGGCAAGAGACCCAGTACTTC
TRBV9	.	TRBJ2-2	.	CASSAPNTGELFF	TGTGCCAGCAGCGCCCCGAACACCGGGGAGCTGTTTTTT
TRBV7-9	.	TRBJ2-1	.	CASSYPFDEQFF	TGTGCCAGCAGCTACCCTTTTGATGAGCAGTTCTTC
TRBV6-1	.	TRBJ2-1	.	CASRLTAKGNEQFF	TGTGCCAGCAGGTTGACAGCTAAGGGGAATGAGCAGTTCTTC
TRBV6-6	TRBD1	TRBJ2-7	.	CASRNSDRISYEQYF	TGTGCCAGCAGAAACTCGGACAGGATTAGTTACGAGCAGTACTTC
TRBV13	.	TRBJ2-3	.	CASSSRRDGERTDTQYF	TGTGCCAGCAGCTCCAGACGGGACGGCGAACGCACAGATACGCAGTATTTT
TRBV7-8	TRBD2	TRBJ2-1	.	CASSRGAGGYYNEQFF	TGTGCCAGCAGCCGGGGAGCGGGAGGGTATTACAATGAGCAGTTCTTC
TRBV7-9	.	TRBJ2-5	.	CASSFYSASAETQYF	TGTGCCAGCAGCTTCTATTCGGCTAGCGCGGAGACCCAGTACTTC
TRBV9	TRBD2	TRBJ2-7	.	CASSKRLAGEGEQYF	TGTGCCAGCAGCAAACGACTAGCGGGAGAAGGCGAGCAGTACTTC
TRBV2	.	TRBJ1-4	.	CASSSVAGLRGTNEKLFF	TGTGCCAGCAGCTCCGTGGCAGGTTTAAGAGGGACTAATGAAAAACTGTTTTTT
TRBV4-1	TRBD1	TRBJ2-2	.	CASSQRTGWTGELFF	TGCGCCAGCAGCCAACGGACAGGGTGGACCGGGGAGCTGTTTTTT
TRBV28	.	TRBJ2-3	.	CASSLRGRPDTQYF	TGTGCCAGCAGTTTACGGGGCAGACCAGATACGCAGTATTTT
TRBV28	.	TRBJ2-3	.	CASSSPRAGLGTDTQYF	TGTGCCAGCAGTTCCCCCCGGGCAGGCCTCGGCACAGATACGCAGTATTTT
TRBV4-1	.	TRBJ1-5	.	CASSPDAVVRQPQHF	TGCGCCAGCAGCCCAGACGCAGTCGTCCGTCAGCCCCAGCATTTT
TRBV4-1	.	TRBJ2-7	.	CASSPGVTFEQYF	TGCGCCAGCAGCCCGGGGGTCACTTTCGAGCAGTACTTC
TRBV5-1	TRBD1	TRBJ2-7	.	CASSLGDRGREQYF	TGCGCCAGCAGCTTGGGAGACAGGGGCCGCGAGCAGTACTTC
TRBV30	.	TRBJ2-3	once	CAWSGAGRFTDTQYF	TGTGCCTGGTCCGGGGCCGGACGCTTCACAGATACGCAGTATTTT
TRBV27	.	TRBJ2-1	.	CASSPRQILYNEQFF	TGTGCCAGCAGTCCCCGACAGATACTATACAATGAGCAGTTCTTC